The 12 T cell receptor beta chains presented below share a single source sample, sequenced in a study of blood T cell repertoires in COVID-19. Profiling relied on immunoSEQ multiplex PCR, and the TCRdb table lists in-frame clones only, not all of them. Among tens of thousands of clones listed, around nine tenths were seen once. Sample: peripheral blood. These receptors were obtained from a woman in her forties or fifties with active or convalescent COVID-19.

This clone occurred a few times. This rearrangement joins TRBV4-1 to TRBJ2-1, with 8 bases matching TRBD1. V shed 1 base and J 8 bases; nucleotides not matched to a gene: 10. Germline CDR1 MGHRA, CDR2 YSYEKL. The CDR3 is 16 residues long. The CDR3 reads CASSQAAGGAQDEQFF. The CDR3, as DNA: TGCGCCAGCAGCCAAGCCGCAGGGGGCGCGCAGGATGAGCAGTTCTTC.

The chain joins TRBV5-8 to TRBJ2-5; the match to TRBD1 covers 10 bases. The germline gives CDR1 SGHTS, CDR2 YDEGEE. Trimming cost V 2 bases and J 1 base; bases outside gene matches: 5. CDR3 length equals 16 residues. The CDR3 sequence: CASSLGQGVGQETQYF. Here the CDR3 DNA reads TGTGCCAGCAGCTTAGGACAGGGGGTCGGCCAAGAGACCCAGTACTTC.

The chain employs TRBV7-3 and TRBJ2-3, with a tentative D call TRBD2 (5 bases). Trimming left V 2 bases short and J 4 bases short, with 10 bases between. The CDR3 extends over 14 amino acids. Germline values: CDR1 SGHTA, CDR2 FQGTGA. CDR3 DNA sequence: TGTGCCAGCAGCTTAGGGGTTAGCGCAGATACGCAGTATTTT. It codes for CASSLGVSADTQYF.

The chain is built from TRBV12-3 or TRBV12-4 and TRBJ2-1; D not certain. The CDR3 runs 13 residues. V lost 5 bases to trimming and J lost 8 bases, with 13 bases between them. Here the CDR3 DNA reads TGTGCCAGCAGTATCACCAGGTTGGATGAGCAGTTCTTC. This gives the protein CASSITRLDEQFF.

J is TRBJ2-1 and V is TRBV25-1; TRBD1 might be the D (5 bases). The CDR3 consists of 16 residues. From germline, CDR1 is MGHDK and CDR2 SYGVNS. Trimming took 5 bases from V and 4 from J, leaving 18 bases between them. The chain's CDR3 is CASSPTSPTDYNEQFF. Here the CDR3 DNA reads TGTGCCAGCAGTCCAACTTCCCCGACAGATTACAATGAGCAGTTCTTC.

This chain links TRBV9 with TRBJ2-1; 9 bases agree with TRBD2. Per the germline V gene, CDR1 is SGDLS and CDR2 is YYNGEE. The CDR3 is 16 residues long. J lost 3 bases, V lost 3 bases, and 7 bases had no gene match. Here the CDR3 reads CASSEGAGGFYNEQFF. CDR3 DNA: TGTGCCAGCAGCGAGGGAGCGGGAGGATTCTACAATGAGCAGTTCTTC.

The J gene is TRBJ2-1, the V gene TRBV14; 7 bases are shared with TRBD1. This CDR3 has 15 residues. The germline V gene encodes CDR1 SGHDN and CDR2 FVKESK. J lost 5 bases, V lost 4 bases, and 8 bases had no gene match. The CDR3 sequence is CASSPWTGGHNEQFF. DNA for the CDR3: TGTGCCAGCAGCCCTTGGACAGGCGGGCACAATGAGCAGTTCTTC. The variable domain in full, completed from reference TRBV14 and TRBJ2-1, reads EAGVTQFPSHSVIEKGQTVTLRCDPISGHDNLYWYRRVMGKEIKFLLHFVKESKQDESGMPNNRFLAERTGGTYSTLKVQPAELEDSGVYFCASSPWTGGHNEQFFGPGTRLTVL.

This rearrangement joins TRBV19 to TRBJ1-4; 8 nucleotides align to TRBD1. V gave up 4 bases and J gave up 8 bases; unmatched junction bases: 15. The CDR3 contains 17 residues. Germline V CDR1 and CDR2: LNHDA, SQIVND (reference sequence). The CDR3 sequence is CASSTYRGLGRKEKLFF. Here the CDR3 DNA reads TGTGCCAGTAGTACCTACAGGGGGTTGGGTCGTAAGGAAAAACTGTTTTTT.

V usage is TRBV12-5 and J usage is TRBJ2-5, with D possibly matching TRBD1 (5 bases). Per germline, CDR1 LGHNT and CDR2 FRNRAP. There are 13 residues in the CDR3. V lost 2 bases to trimming and J lost 4 bases, with 8 bases between them. The CDR3: CASGLPQGETQYF. The CDR3 DNA follows: TGTGCTAGTGGTTTGCCTCAGGGAGAGACCCAGTACTTC.

In this sample, this clone turned up a few times. The rearrangement joins TRBV18 to TRBJ1-5, with D possibly TRBD1 on 6 matching bases. V was trimmed by 4 bases and J by 0 bases, leaving 16 bases between them. CDR3 length: 17 amino acids. In germline, CDR1 is KGHSH, CDR2 LQKENI. For the CDR3, the DNA is TGTGCCAGCTCACAGGGGGACATCTCATATAGCAATCAGCCCCAGCATTTT. It codes for CASSQGDISYSNQPQHF.

The J gene is TRBJ1-2, the V gene TRBV5-1, with 8 nucleotides matching TRBD1. Germline V CDR1 and CDR2: SGHRS, YFSETQ. This CDR3 comprises 17 residues. V gave up 5 bases and J gave up 4 bases; unmatched junction bases: 16. CDR3 protein: CASSLDPADRDFYGYTF. In DNA, the CDR3 is TGCGCCAGCAGTTTAGATCCGGCGGACAGGGATTTCTATGGCTACACCTTC.

The chain recombines TRBV9 with TRBJ2-2, with D possibly being TRBD2 (5 bases). The CDR3 is 16 residues long. V lost 0 bases to trimming and J lost 3 bases, with 12 bases between them. Germline lookup yields CDR1 SGDLS and CDR2 YYNGEE. The CDR3 coding sequence is TGTGCCAGCAGCGTAGGGCAGCGGCTATACACCGGGGAGCTGTTTTTT. It codes for CASSVGQRLYTGELFF.